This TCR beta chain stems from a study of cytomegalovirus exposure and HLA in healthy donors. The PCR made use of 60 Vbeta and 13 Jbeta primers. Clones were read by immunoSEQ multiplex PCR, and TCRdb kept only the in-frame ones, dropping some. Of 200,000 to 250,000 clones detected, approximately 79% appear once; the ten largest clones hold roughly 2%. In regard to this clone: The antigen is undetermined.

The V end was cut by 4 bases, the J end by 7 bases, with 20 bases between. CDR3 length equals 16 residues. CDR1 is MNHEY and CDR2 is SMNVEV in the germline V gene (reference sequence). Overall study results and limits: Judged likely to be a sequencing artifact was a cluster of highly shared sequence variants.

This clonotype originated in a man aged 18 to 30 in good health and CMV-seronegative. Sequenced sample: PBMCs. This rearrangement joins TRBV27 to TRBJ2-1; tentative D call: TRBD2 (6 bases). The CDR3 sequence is CASSSSTGTRRNEQFF. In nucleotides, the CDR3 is TGTGCCAGCAGTTCCTCTACCGGGACTCGCCGTAATGAGCAGTTCTTC.